This TCR beta chain was retrieved from a study of T cells in Graves' hyperthyroidism and ophthalmopathy. Study-wide points: In simple terms, a model built on 13 V-J features told ophthalmopathy apart from stable hyperthyroidism. Most clonotypes expanded in the thyroid (above 0.001) were also present in blood.

What was amplified from RNA transcripts were TCR beta CDR3 regions. Researchers ran a first-round RT-PCR on the TCR CDR3 using the HTBI primer set. TCRdb ran MiXCR on the multiplex PCR reads and lists one entry per CDR3 protein. Found here are about 570,000 distinct CDR3 sequences, about half of them singletons; the top ten hold around 20%. A single count supports this clonotype. The target antigen is unknown. Germline V gene sequence: CDR1 DFQATT, CDR2 SNEGSKA (reference sequence). CDR3 length: 18 residues. V gave up 5 bases and J gave up 2 bases, with 27 bases separating them. The TCR originated in an adult woman with Graves' disease, either hyperthyroidism or ophthalmopathy (not recorded which). The gene calls are TRBV20-1 and TRBJ1-2, with D possibly matching TRBD1 (6 bases). The sample comprised peripheral blood or thyroid tissue (not recorded which). For the CDR3, the DNA is TGCAGTGCTCTACTCTACAGGGATTCGGCAGGGTCCAACTATGGCTACACCTTC. Translated, it gives CSALLYRDSAGSNYGYTF.